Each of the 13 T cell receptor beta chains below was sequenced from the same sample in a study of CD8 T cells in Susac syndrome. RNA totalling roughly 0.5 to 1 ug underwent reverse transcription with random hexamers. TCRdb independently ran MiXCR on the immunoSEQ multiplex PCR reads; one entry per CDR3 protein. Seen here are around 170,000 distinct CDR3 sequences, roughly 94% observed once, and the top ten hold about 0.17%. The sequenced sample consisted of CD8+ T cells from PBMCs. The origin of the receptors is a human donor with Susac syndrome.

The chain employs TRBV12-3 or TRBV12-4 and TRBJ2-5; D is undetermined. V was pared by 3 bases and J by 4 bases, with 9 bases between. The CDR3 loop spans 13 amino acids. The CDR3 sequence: CASSFKGGETQYF. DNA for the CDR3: TGTGCCAGCAGTTTTAAAGGCGGAGAGACCCAGTACTTC.

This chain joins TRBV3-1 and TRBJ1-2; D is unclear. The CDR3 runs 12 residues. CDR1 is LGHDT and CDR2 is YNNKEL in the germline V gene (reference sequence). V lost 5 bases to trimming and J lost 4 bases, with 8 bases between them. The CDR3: CASSEPPYGYTF. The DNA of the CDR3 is TGTGCCAGCAGCGAGCCCCCCTATGGCTACACCTTC.

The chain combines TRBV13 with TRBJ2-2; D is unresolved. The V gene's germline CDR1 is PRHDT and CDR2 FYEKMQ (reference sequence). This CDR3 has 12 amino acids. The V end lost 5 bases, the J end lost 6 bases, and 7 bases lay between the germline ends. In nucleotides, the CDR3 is TGTGCCAGCAGCCCCCTCCCCGGGGAGCTGTTTTTT. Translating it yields CASSPLPGELFF.

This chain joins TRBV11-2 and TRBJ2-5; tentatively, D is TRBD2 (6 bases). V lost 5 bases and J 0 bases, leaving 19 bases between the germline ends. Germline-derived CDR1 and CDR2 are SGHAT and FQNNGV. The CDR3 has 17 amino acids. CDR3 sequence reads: CASSPPPRESYQETQYF. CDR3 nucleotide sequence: TGTGCCAGCAGCCCACCTCCCCGGGAGTCGTACCAAGAGACCCAGTACTTC. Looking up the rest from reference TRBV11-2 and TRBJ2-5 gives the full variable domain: EAGVAQSPRYKIIEKRQSVAFWCNPISGHATLYWYQQILGQGPKLLIQFQNNGVVDDSQLPKDRFSAERLKGVDSTLKIQPAKLEDSAVYLCASSPPPRESYQETQYFGPGTRLLVL.

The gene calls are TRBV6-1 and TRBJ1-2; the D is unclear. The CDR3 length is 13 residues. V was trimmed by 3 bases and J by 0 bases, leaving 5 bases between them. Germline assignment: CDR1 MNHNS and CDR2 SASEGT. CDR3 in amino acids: CASSDSTNYGYTF. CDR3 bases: TGTGCCAGCAGTGACAGTACTAACTATGGCTACACCTTC.

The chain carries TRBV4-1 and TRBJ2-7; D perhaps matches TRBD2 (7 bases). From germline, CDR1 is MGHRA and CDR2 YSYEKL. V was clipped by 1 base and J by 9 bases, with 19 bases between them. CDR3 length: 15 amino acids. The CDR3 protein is CASSQGTGGRSGQYF. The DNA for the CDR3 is TGCGCCAGCAGCCAAGGTACCGGGGGGCGCTCGGGGCAGTACTTC.

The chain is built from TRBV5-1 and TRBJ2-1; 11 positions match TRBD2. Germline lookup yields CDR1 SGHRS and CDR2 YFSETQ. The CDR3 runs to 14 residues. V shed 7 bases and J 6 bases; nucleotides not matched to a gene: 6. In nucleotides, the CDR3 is TGCGCCAGCTATGGGACTAGCGGAACCAATGAGCAGTTCTTC. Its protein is CASYGTSGTNEQFF.

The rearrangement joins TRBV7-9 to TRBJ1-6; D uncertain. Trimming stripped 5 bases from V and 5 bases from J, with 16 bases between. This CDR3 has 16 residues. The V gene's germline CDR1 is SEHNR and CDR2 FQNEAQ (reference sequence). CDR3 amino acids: CASSPPSGINNSPLHF. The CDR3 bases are TGTGCCAGCAGCCCCCCCAGCGGTATTAATAATTCACCCCTCCACTTT.

The CDR3 DNA follows: TGTGCCAGCAGTTTATCATCGACAGGGAACACTGAAGCTTTCTTT. The encoded protein is CASSLSSTGNTEAFF. The chain employs TRBV12-3 or TRBV12-4 and TRBJ1-1; D possibly corresponds to TRBD1 (6 bases). V gave up 2 bases and J gave up 1 base, with 11 bases separating them. The CDR3 is 15 residues long.

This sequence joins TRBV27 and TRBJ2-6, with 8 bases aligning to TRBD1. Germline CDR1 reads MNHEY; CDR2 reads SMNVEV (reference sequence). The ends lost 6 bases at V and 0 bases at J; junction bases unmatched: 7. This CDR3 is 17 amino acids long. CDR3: CASRRQGTPSGANVLTF. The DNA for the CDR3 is TGTGCCAGCAGAAGACAGGGGACTCCCTCTGGGGCCAACGTCCTGACTTTC. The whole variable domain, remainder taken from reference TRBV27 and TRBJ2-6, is EAQVTQNPRYLITVTGKKLTVTCSQNMNHEYMSWYRQDPGLGLRQIYYSMNVEVTDKGDVPEGYKVSRKEKRNFPLILESPSPNQTSLYFCASRRQGTPSGANVLTFGAGSRLTVL.

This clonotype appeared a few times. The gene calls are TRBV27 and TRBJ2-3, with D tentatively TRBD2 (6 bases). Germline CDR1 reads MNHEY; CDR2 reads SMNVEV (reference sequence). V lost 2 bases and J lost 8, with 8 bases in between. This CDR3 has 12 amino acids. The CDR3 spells CASSLVGGTQYF. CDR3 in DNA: TGTGCCAGCAGTTTAGTCGGGGGTACGCAGTATTTT.

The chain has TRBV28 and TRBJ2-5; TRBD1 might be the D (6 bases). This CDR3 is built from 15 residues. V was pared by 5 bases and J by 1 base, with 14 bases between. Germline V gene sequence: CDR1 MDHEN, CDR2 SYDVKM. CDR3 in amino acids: CASSPTGRAQETQYF. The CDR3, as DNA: TGTGCCAGCAGTCCTACAGGGAGAGCCCAAGAGACCCAGTACTTC.

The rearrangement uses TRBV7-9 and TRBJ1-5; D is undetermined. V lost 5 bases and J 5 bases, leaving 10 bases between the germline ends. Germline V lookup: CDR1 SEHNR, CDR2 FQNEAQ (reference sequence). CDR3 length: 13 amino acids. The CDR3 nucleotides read TGTGCCAGCAGCAAGGTAGCGGATCAGCCCCAGCATTTT. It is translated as CASSKVADQPQHF.